Listed below are T cell receptor beta chains from one sample, sequenced in a study of cytomegalovirus exposure and HLA in healthy donors. Clones were sequenced by immunoSEQ multiplex PCR, and TCRdb holds only the in-frame ones, with some missing. The table lists some 180,000 clones, roughly 80% of them singletons. Sample: PBMCs. The receptors stem from a girl aged 10 to 17 in good health and CMV-seropositive. The CDR3 runs from the conserved cysteine through the conserved F or W.

J gene,V gene,CDR3 protein
TRBJ2-7,TRBV13,CASSPISGSVVAYEQYF
TRBJ1-2,TRBV5-6,CASSFRSTGSGSGCTF
TRBJ2-2,TRBV5-1,CASSLDPPGNTNTGELFF
TRBJ2-1,TRBV10-3,CAILRLASNEQFF
TRBJ1-1,TRBV25-1,CASSRGTEAFF
TRBJ1-2,TRBV29-1,CSALGTGDVGYTF
TRBJ2-2,TRBV30,CAWRREINTGELFF
TRBJ2-5,TRBV10-3,CAISEGLAGGPRETQYF
TRBJ1-2,TRBV5-1,CASSLGLTRVDGYTF
TRBJ2-1,TRBV11-1,CASSLRQGAWNEQFF
TRBJ1-3,TRBV6-5,CASSSDRNSGNTIYF
TRBJ1-1,TRBV7-2,CASSLYRGNTEAFF
TRBJ2-7,TRBV10-2,CASRDGTSGRRSAYEQYF
TRBJ1-1,TRBV7-2,CASSLQVGGNTEAFF
TRBJ2-7,TRBV5-1,CASSSRQGVTNEQYF
TRBJ1-2,TRBV7-9,CASSLKTTGRRGYTF
TRBJ2-3,TRBV2,CASRFGASGSRDTQYF
TRBJ2-7,TRBV6-5,CASSYLGGRTYEQYF
TRBJ2-1,TRBV11-2,CASSLGRGRPTGEQFF
TRBJ1-2,TRBV4-1,CASSQSGGTVNYGYTF
TRBJ2-3,TRBV5-1,CASSLNLLAGVGDTQYF
TRBJ2-7,TRBV11-2,CASSLRDRAYEQYF
TRBJ1-2,TRBV20-1,CSAESYYGYTF
TRBJ2-5,TRBV5-1,CASSLETGLLQETQYF
TRBJ2-2,TRBV29-1,CSVEDLRANTGELFF
TRBJ1-4,TRBV5-1,CASSLDGTGSFANEKLFF
TRBJ2-3,TRBV19,CASSNHGTSGSRLSTDTQYF
TRBJ2-5,TRBV25-1,CASSVAPSGEPQETQYF
TRBJ2-7,TRBV4-1,CASSPGTYTYEQYF
TRBJ2-1,TRBV11-2,CASSSGSTYNEQFF
TRBJ2-1,TRBV13,CASRPRGGSVREQFF
TRBJ2-4,TRBV6-5,CASIQGQAKNIQYF
TRBJ2-3,TRBV30,CAWSDWASGGSDTQYF
TRBJ2-2,TRBV18,CASSPQPGQGAGELFF
TRBJ2-2,TRBV18,CASSPDTSGSNTGELFF
TRBJ2-2,TRBV10-1,CASSGQGKTNTGELFF